This TCR beta chain originates from a study of blood T cell repertoires in COVID-19. Turning to the study itself: Samples of COVID-19 (acute and convalescent) were obtained from the United States, Italy and Spain.

This CDR3 is built from 16 residues. Per germline, CDR1 SNHLY and CDR2 FYNNEI. Deletions cut 4 bases from V and 2 bases from J, with 16 bases between. Source study methods: Reference gene primer amplification in the assay estimated nucleated cell counts. This table comes from immunoSEQ multiplex PCR, and its TCRdb copy is limited to in-frame clones, with some not included. V and J calls and clone size are those listed in that table; D and trimming were worked out from the DNA. The data hold about 190,000 clones, with around 85% observed a single time. This chain connects TRBV2 to TRBJ2-3; D ambiguous. Source material: peripheral blood. The clonotype originates from a woman aged 45-60 years with acute or convalescent COVID-19. This CDR3 is CASSVQINRVTDTQYF. For the CDR3, the DNA is TGTGCCAGCAGTGTTCAAATTAACAGAGTCACAGATACGCAGTATTTT.